Listed below are T cell receptor beta chains from one sample, sequenced in a study of response to subunit inactivated influenza vaccine. TCRdb fed the RT-PCR reads into MiXCR, producing one record per CDR3 protein. The profile shows hundreds of thousands of distinct CDR3 sequences, approximately 15% of them singletons. The sample here was PBMCs from blood, taken roughly 15 days before vaccination. Every receptor here comes from a man aged 45-65 years who received an inactivated influenza vaccine. Both conserved end residues are part of each CDR3. D genes are given only for firm matches. A clone size is listed for some rows: how often the clone was seen (once, few, many), or a class if it is expanded.

J gene | clone size | D gene | V gene | CDR3 DNA | CDR3 protein
TRBJ1-2 | many | NA | TRBV12-3/TRBV12-4 | TGTGCCAGCAGTTCCTCCGCTCACACTACTAACTATGGCTACACCTTC | CASSSSAHTTNYGYTF
TRBJ2-5 | NA | NA | TRBV6-5 | TGTGCCAGCAGTTACTCGGCTGACTCGGGGGTGGAGACCCAGTACTTC | CASSYSADSGVETQYF
TRBJ2-3 | NA | TRBD2 | TRBV12-3/TRBV12-4 | TGTGCCAGCAGTTTCCGACTAGCGGAAGTCACAGATACGCAGTATTTT | CASSFRLAEVTDTQYF
TRBJ2-2 | few | NA | TRBV4-2 | TGTGCCAGCAGCCAAGATTGGGGGGCCGGGGAGCTGTTTTTT | CASSQDWGAGELFF
TRBJ2-3 | NA | NA | TRBV4-3 | TGCGCCAGCAGCCAAGATGTACCGGGGGATCCCACAGATACGCAGTATTTT | CASSQDVPGDPTDTQYF
TRBJ1-1 | NA | NA | TRBV9 | TGTGCCAGCAGTGACGGGACAACCCGGATGAACACTGAAGCTTTCTTT | CASSDGTTRMNTEAFF
TRBJ1-1 | many | TRBD1 | TRBV20-1 | TGCAGTGCTAGTTGGGACAGACTCACTGAAGCTTTCTTT | CSASWDRLTEAFF
TRBJ1-5 | few | NA | TRBV6-1 | TGTGCCAGCAGTGAATCGGGGGGCATTCAGCCCCAGCATTTT | CASSESGGIQPQHF
TRBJ2-3 | few | TRBD2 | TRBV7-2 | TGTGCCAGCAGCCCCGATCCCCGGACTAGGAGCACAGATACGCAGTATTTT | CASSPDPRTRSTDTQYF
TRBJ1-6 | many | NA | TRBV6-1 | TGTGCCAGCAGTGTCGGGAATTCACCCCTCCACTTT | CASSVGNSPLHF
TRBJ2-7 | many | TRBD2 | TRBV12-3/TRBV12-4 | TGTGCCAGCAGTTTGTCTAGCGGGAGGGGTAGGTACGAGCAGTACTTC | CASSLSSGRGRYEQYF
TRBJ2-7 | many | NA | TRBV7-9 | TGTGCCAGCAGCCCGGCGACAGCCTACGAGCAGTACTTC | CASSPATAYEQYF
TRBJ1-1 | NA | NA | TRBV12-3/TRBV12-4 | TGTGCCAGCAGTCCTACCCGTGTCACTGAAGCTTTCTTT | CASSPTRVTEAFF
TRBJ1-1 | NA | NA | TRBV5-5 | TGTGCCAGCAGCTTGGCGGGCCAGCGAGAGAGAAACACTGAAGCTTTCTTT | CASSLAGQRERNTEAFF
TRBJ2-2 | few | NA | TRBV4-1 | TGCGCCAGCAGCCATGCCACCGGGGAGCTGTTTTTT | CASSHATGELFF
TRBJ1-4 | NA | NA | TRBV6-1 | TGTGCCAGCAGTGACGGGCGGGGGACTAATGAAAAACTGTTTTTT | CASSDGRGTNEKLFF
TRBJ2-5 | few | NA | TRBV23-1 | TGCGCCAGCAGTCAGCCAAGGAGGCCGAGGTGGCAAGAGACCCAGTACTTC | CASSQPRRPRWQETQYF
TRBJ2-2 | NA | NA | TRBV5-1 | TGCGCCAGCAGCTTGGCAGCCTCCCGGACCGGGGAGCTGTTTTTT | CASSLAASRTGELFF
TRBJ2-7 | few | NA | TRBV7-3 | TGTGCCAGCAGCTTAGGCCAGGGACAGGGAACCCCGACTAGCGTATGTTTCTACGAGCAGTACTTC | CASSLGQGQGTPTSVCFYEQYF
TRBJ2-3 | NA | TRBD2 | TRBV5-8 | TGTGCCAGCAGCTTGGGGGTTCGGGAGGGAAGAGATACGCAGTATTTT | CASSLGVREGRDTQYF
TRBJ1-5 | few | TRBD1 | TRBV12-3/TRBV12-4 | TGTGCCAGCAGCGACAGGGCCGGAAGCAATCAGCCCCAGCATTTT | CASSDRAGSNQPQHF
TRBJ2-1 | many | TRBD2 | TRBV24-1 | TGTGCCACCAGTGATCGGTGGAGTTTATGGGGACTAGCGGGAGAGTACAATGAGCAGTTCTTC | CATSDRWSLWGLAGEYNEQFF
TRBJ2-1 | few | NA | TRBV5-1 | TGCGCCAGCAGCTTGACCGGGACCATGTACAATGAGCAGTTCTTC | CASSLTGTMYNEQFF
TRBJ1-1 | NA | NA | TRBV20-1 | TGCAGTGCCCCACAGTTCAGGACTGAAGCTTTCTTT | CSAPQFRTEAFF
TRBJ2-2 | NA | TRBD1 | TRBV12-3/TRBV12-4 | TGTGCCAGCACCCGGGGACAGGGGATTGACACCGGGGAGCTGTTTTTT | CASTRGQGIDTGELFF
TRBJ2-7 | few | NA | TRBV21-1 | TGTGCCAGCAAGAGCACTATGGGGGGCGAGAACTCCTACGAGCAGTACTTC | CASKSTMGGENSYEQYF
TRBJ2-1 | NA | TRBD1 | TRBV6-2/TRBV6-3 | TGTGCCAGCAGTTACTCGGGGACAGGGTGGAATGAGCAGTTCTTC | CASSYSGTGWNEQFF
TRBJ1-1 | few | NA | TRBV28 | TGTGCCAGCAGTTTAGCTACGCGCTGGGGTCGGGCCAACACTGAAGCTTTCTTT | CASSLATRWGRANTEAFF
TRBJ2-7 | few | NA | TRBV7-9 | TGTGCCAGCAGCCGATTAGTGGGTTACGAGCAGTACTTC | CASSRLVGYEQYF
TRBJ2-7 | few | NA | TRBV7-2 | TGTGCCAGCAGCTTAACTCCCGGGAGCCACGAGCAGTACTTC | CASSLTPGSHEQYF
TRBJ2-3 | NA | NA | TRBV4-1 | TGCGCCAGCAGCCAAGACGAGACACGCAGCACAGATACGCAGTATTTT | CASSQDETRSTDTQYF
TRBJ2-1 | many | TRBD1 | TRBV12-3/TRBV12-4 | TGTGCCAGCAGACTGGGACAGGTCTCCTACAATGAGCAGTTCTTC | CASRLGQVSYNEQFF
TRBJ2-2 | NA | NA | TRBV7-9 | TGTGCCAGCAGCTGGAGCGTAGGGAGATCCACCGGGGAGCTGTTTTTT | CASSWSVGRSTGELFF
TRBJ2-2 | few | NA | TRBV7-9 | TGTGCCAGCAGCTTAGCCCCCACGGGCACCGGGGAGCTGTTTTTT | CASSLAPTGTGELFF
TRBJ2-1 | many | TRBD2 | TRBV5-1 | TGCGCCAGCAGACGAAGACTAGCGGGGGATGAGCAGTTCTTC | CASRRRLAGDEQFF
TRBJ1-1 | NA | TRBD1 | TRBV5-1 | TGCGCCAGCAGCTATACCGGGACAGGGAACACTGAAGCTTTCTTT | CASSYTGTGNTEAFF
TRBJ2-2 | NA | NA | TRBV5-1 | TGCGCCAGCAGCCCCTTGGAGGTAACCGGGGAGCTGTTTTTT | CASSPLEVTGELFF
TRBJ2-2 | few | NA | TRBV3-1 | TGTGCCAGCAGGGTATCCGCGGATGGTAAGCTGTTTTTT | CASRVSADGKLFF
TRBJ2-2 | NA | NA | TRBV24-1 | TGTGCCACCAGTGACCCGGGACGGGGCACCGGGGAGCTGTTTTTT | CATSDPGRGTGELFF
TRBJ2-2 | many | NA | TRBV5-1 | TGCGCCAGCAGCTTGGGGAACGCGAACACCGGGGAGCTGTTTTTT | CASSLGNANTGELFF
TRBJ2-5 | many | TRBD2 | TRBV25-1 | TGTGCCAGCAGTGAAATGCGCTCGGGAGGGGGAGAGACCCAGTACTTC | CASSEMRSGGGETQYF
TRBJ2-5 | few | NA | TRBV6-2/TRBV6-3 | TGTGCCAGCAGTTACTGGTCAGGGGCCCAAGAGACCCAGTACTTC | CASSYWSGAQETQYF
TRBJ2-1 | once | TRBD1 | TRBV5-1 | TGCGCCAGCAGCCCCGACACGTGGGCCAGGGGGAGTGAGCAGTTCTTC | CASSPDTWARGSEQFF
TRBJ2-3 | NA | TRBD1 | TRBV6-1 | TGTGCCAGCAGAACCTATCGGCCAGGGGGAAGGGGAGCAGATACGCAGTATTTT | CASRTYRPGGRGADTQYF